These 19 T cell receptor beta chains came from one sample sequenced in a study of cytomegalovirus exposure and HLA in healthy donors. The table came from immunoSEQ multiplex PCR; TCRdb's copy has only in-frame clones and leaves some out. The top ten clones hold 7.2% of a sample with some 180,000 clones, about nine tenths of them seen once. What was sequenced was PBMCs. These receptors all stem from a man aged 25-45 years in good health and CMV-seropositive.

The chain couples TRBV7-9 to TRBJ2-7, with 7 positions matching TRBD1. The V and J ends lost 5 bases and 0 bases, in that order; junction bases with no gene match: 4. Germline V gene data show CDR1 as SEHNR and CDR2 as FQNEAQ (reference sequence). The CDR3 runs 14 residues. In DNA, the CDR3 is TGTGCCAGCAGCCCGGGACAGAGCTCCTACGAGCAGTACTTC. Translation gives CASSPGQSSYEQYF.

This clone was detected once. This chain joins TRBV30 and TRBJ1-1; tentative D call: TRBD1 (5 bases). The CDR3 contains 13 residues. Looked up from germline, CDR1 is GTSNPN and CDR2 is SVGIG (reference sequence). Trimming took off 1 base at V and 4 bases at J, with 10 bases between the two ends. The CDR3 DNA follows: TGTGCCTGGAGTGCCGGGGGGTTCACTGAAGCTTTCTTT. It codes for CAWSAGGFTEAFF. Together with reference TRBV30 and TRBJ1-1, the CDR3 gives the full variable domain: SQTIHQWPATLVQPVGSPLSLECTVEGTSNPNLYWYRQAAGRGLQLLFYSVGIGQISSEVPQNLSASRPQDRQFILSSKKLLLSDSGFYLCAWSAGGFTEAFFGQGTRLTVV.

This chain joins TRBV6-1 and TRBJ1-1; 8 bases are shared with TRBD1. V lost 4 bases to trimming and J lost 4 bases; unmatched junction nucleotides: 11. Germline CDR1 and CDR2: MNHNS and SASEGT. The CDR3 covers 16 residues. The CDR3 DNA sequence: TGTGCCAGCAGTGGCCCCTTCCAGGGGGCAAGCACTGAAGCTTTCTTT. Translating it yields CASSGPFQGASTEAFF.

The chain recombines TRBV7-9 with TRBJ2-7, with D unclear. CDR1 and CDR2 (germline): SEHNR, FQNEAQ (reference sequence). Trimming pared 1 base from V and 1 base from J, leaving 8 bases between. The CDR3 length is 14 residues. In DNA form, the CDR3 reads TGTGCCAGCAGCTTAGGTACAGCATCCTACGAGCAGTACTTC. Encoded protein: CASSLGTASYEQYF.

This clone occurred a few times. This sequence joins TRBV7-2 and TRBJ1-2; D gene uncertain. Germline V gene sequence: CDR1 SGHTA, CDR2 FQGNSA. CDR3 length: 14 amino acids. Trimming left V 5 bases short and J 4 bases short, with 14 bases between. The CDR3 loop is CASSTRTDSYGYTF. The CDR3 DNA reads as TGTGCCAGCAGCACACGGACGGATTCCTATGGCTACACCTTC.

The V call is TRBV5-1, the J call TRBJ1-1, with D unclear. The CDR3 loop spans 15 amino acids. Trimming shortened V by 1 base and J by 3 bases, and 13 bases separated the two germline ends. In germline, CDR1 is SGHRS, CDR2 YFSETQ. CDR3 protein: CASSLFRVRDTEAFF. In nucleotides, the CDR3 is TGCGCCAGCAGCTTGTTCCGGGTCCGGGACACTGAAGCTTTCTTT.

This chain uses TRBV27 with TRBJ2-1, with D possibly TRBD2 on 6 matching bases. The germline V and J ends were trimmed by 4 bases and 8 bases, with 18 bases remaining between them. The CDR3 runs 15 residues. The germline gives CDR1 MNHEY, CDR2 SMNVEV (reference sequence). The CDR3 spells CASSSGTSQRDEQFF. The CDR3 nucleotides read TGTGCCAGCAGTTCCGGGACTTCCCAAAGGGATGAGCAGTTCTTC.

The chain joins TRBV5-1 to TRBJ2-1, with 9 bases that match TRBD2. In germline, CDR1 is SGHRS, CDR2 YFSETQ. The CDR3 is made up of 14 amino acids. V was pared by 0 bases and J by 10 bases, with 5 bases of the junction left unmatched. CDR3 nucleotide sequence: TGCGCCAGCAGCTTGGAAGGACTAGCGTACGAGCAGTTCTTC. Amino acid sequence: CASSLEGLAYEQFF.

This chain connects TRBV12-5 to TRBJ2-5; 7 bases are shared with TRBD1. The CDR3 has 16 residues. Germline CDR1 is LGHNT and CDR2 is FRNRAP. With 5 bases clipped from V and 2 bases from J, the junction kept 11 bases outside the gene matches. CDR3 sequence (DNA): TGTGCTAGTGGTCTTACAGACAGGGCGCTGCAAGAGACCCAGTACTTC. It translates to CASGLTDRALQETQYF.

The J gene is TRBJ2-7, the V gene TRBV18; 7 bases match TRBD1. The V segment lost 3 bases and the J segment 5 bases; nucleotides outside the gene matches: 7. This CDR3 has 14 residues. Germline-derived CDR1 and CDR2 are KGHSH and LQKENI. The CDR3: CASSPRTGIHEQYF. The CDR3 coding sequence is TGTGCCAGCTCACCCCGGACAGGAATCCACGAGCAGTACTTC.

The chain combines TRBV6-1 with TRBJ2-5; a weak D match, TRBD1 (6 bases). The germline V gene has CDR1 MNHNS and CDR2 SASEGT. This CDR3 is 14 amino acids long. The V and J ends lost 4 bases and 1 base respectively, with 10 bases between them. The CDR3 coding sequence is TGTGCCAGCAGTGGCCGGACAGCCCAAGAGACCCAGTACTTC. Translating gives CASSGRTAQETQYF.

This chain uses TRBV6-5 with TRBJ2-7; D is undetermined. The CDR3 sequence is 14 residues long. Deletions cut 5 bases from V and 2 bases from J, with 13 bases between. Germline assignment: CDR1 MNHEY and CDR2 SVGAGI. CDR3 loop: CASSPDRRTYEQYF. CDR3 DNA sequence: TGTGCCAGCAGTCCGGACCGGCGAACCTACGAGCAGTACTTC.

The gene calls are TRBV25-1 and TRBJ1-3; maybe TRBD1 (5 bases). The V end lost 1 base, the J end lost 3 bases, and 10 bases lay between the germline ends. The CDR3 contains 15 residues. Per germline, CDR1 MGHDK and CDR2 SYGVNS. For the CDR3, the DNA is TGTGCCAGCAGTGAATCGGGGGGGATTGGAAACACCATATATTTT. Translating gives CASSESGGIGNTIYF.

V and J are TRBV28 and TRBJ1-2; D might be TRBD1 (6 bases). V was trimmed by 4 bases and J by 0 bases, leaving 18 bases between them. CDR3 size: 17 residues. Germline CDR1 MDHEN, CDR2 SYDVKM. CDR3 sequence: CASSSLGGTQANYGYTF. CDR3 DNA sequence: TGTGCCAGCAGTTCCCTCGGCGGGACACAAGCTAACTATGGCTACACCTTC.

The chain joins TRBV6-6 to TRBJ1-2; the match to TRBD1 covers 7 bases. CDR1 MNHNY and CDR2 SVGAGI come from the germline V gene (reference sequence). The CDR3 sequence is 15 residues long. V dropped 6 bases and J dropped 4; count of bases not matched to a gene: 11. In nucleotides, the CDR3 is TGTGCCAGCAGACACCCGACGGGGGACAGCTATGGCTACACCTTC. Its protein is CASRHPTGDSYGYTF.

This clone appeared a few times. This chain uses TRBV28 with TRBJ2-3; the D gene is possibly TRBD2 (5 bases). This CDR3 comprises 15 residues. V lost 2 bases, J lost 5 bases, and 14 bases lay in between. CDR1 MDHEN and CDR2 SYDVKM come from the germline V gene. The CDR3 loop is CASSLRESGRDTQYF. As DNA, the CDR3 is TGTGCCAGCAGTTTACGTGAGAGCGGACGAGATACGCAGTATTTT.

The chain uses TRBV7-7 and TRBJ2-7; 7 nucleotides align to TRBD1. V lost 5 bases and J lost 5; bases outside the gene matches: 12. Germline V lookup: CDR1 SSHAT, CDR2 FNYEAQ (reference sequence). The CDR3 sequence is 15 residues long. The CDR3 nucleotides read TGTGCCAGCAGCCCAACTACAGGGGAAGTCCACGAGCAGTACTTC. Protein sequence: CASSPTTGEVHEQYF.

The chain employs TRBV19 and TRBJ2-7, with D perhaps TRBD1 or TRBD2 (6 bases each). The CDR3 runs 15 residues. CDR1 and CDR2 from the germline V gene are LNHDA and SQIVND (reference sequence). Trimming took off 0 bases at V and 0 bases at J, with 9 bases between the two ends. This chain's CDR3 is CASSIDGGRSYEQYF. For the CDR3, the DNA is TGTGCCAGTAGTATAGACGGGGGCCGCTCCTACGAGCAGTACTTC. Full variable domain (missing parts from reference TRBV19 and TRBJ2-7): DGGITQSPKYLFRKEGQNVTLSCEQNLNHDAMYWYRQDPGQGLRLIYYSQIVNDFQKGDIAEGYSVSREKKESFPLTVTSAQKNPTAFYLCASSIDGGRSYEQYFGPGTRLTVT.

V usage is TRBV28 and J usage is TRBJ2-3; perhaps TRBD1 as D (6 bases). Germline CDR1 reads MDHEN; CDR2 reads SYDVKM. The length of the CDR3 is 16 residues. V dropped 3 bases and J dropped 4 bases, with 17 bases sitting between them. The CDR3 here is CASSFVTGTPSDTQYF. DNA for the CDR3: TGTGCCAGCAGTTTTGTCACAGGGACCCCATCAGATACGCAGTATTTT.